These 14 T cell receptor beta chains came from one sample sequenced in a study of early T cells in non-severe SARS-CoV-2 infection. TCRdb reanalysed the 5' RACE reads using MiXCR and keeps one entry per CDR3 protein. The table has some 81,000 distinct CDR3 sequences, roughly 16% seen once. The sample was whole blood. Receptor source: an adult who was a healthcare worker with PCR-confirmed SARS-CoV-2 infection or an uninfected control (not recorded which).

As concerns this clonotype: This may come from a read error, since a much larger clone is one base off. The chain uses TRBV7-9 and TRBJ1-1; D is unclear. With 1 base removed from V and 0 bases from J, the gap between germline ends came to 3 bases. This CDR3 has 13 amino acids. The V gene's germline CDR1 is SEHNR and CDR2 FQNEAQ (reference sequence). In nucleotides, the CDR3 is TGTGCCAGCAGCTTAGAACTGAACACTGAAGCTTTCTTT. Amino acids: CASSLELNTEAFF.

This clonotype was picked up a small number of times. V gene TRBV14 combines with J gene TRBJ2-1; TRBD1 matches at 11 bases. Germline CDR1 is SGHDN and CDR2 is FVKESK. The V segment lost 9 bases and the J segment 7 bases; nucleotides outside the gene matches: 5. This CDR3 has 13 residues. The CDR3 DNA follows: TGTGCCAGTAGGACAGGGGGCAGGAATGAGCAGTTCTTC. Its protein is CASRTGGRNEQFF.

This clonotype showed up many times. This chain links TRBV12-3 or TRBV12-4 with TRBJ1-1; 10 nucleotides match TRBD1. Trimming cost V 2 bases and J 2 bases; bases outside gene matches: 5. There are 16 residues in the CDR3. As DNA, the CDR3 is TGTGCCAGCAGTTTACTCGGACAGGGGGTAAACACTGAAGCTTTCTTT. Translated, it gives CASSLLGQGVNTEAFF.

This clonotype came up a few times. The chain is built from TRBV5-4 and TRBJ1-6, with 7 bases aligning to TRBD1. Trimming at V came to 4 bases and at J to 4 bases, leaving 17 bases not matched to a gene. The CDR3 loop spans 19 amino acids. Germline V CDR1 and CDR2: SGHNT, YYREEE (reference sequence). The CDR3 DNA reads as TGTGCCAGCAGCCCTTACAGGGGAGGTTCAGCGTGGTATAATTCACCCCTCCACTTT. It encodes CASSPYRGGSAWYNSPLHF.

The J gene is TRBJ1-2, the V gene TRBV3-1, with D possibly matching TRBD1 (6 bases). Trimming pared 5 bases from V and 8 bases from J, leaving 30 bases between. The CDR3 runs to 18 residues. Germline V gene data show CDR1 as LGHDT and CDR2 as YNNKEL (reference sequence). The CDR3 protein is CASSTPRVWGATSGGYTF. The CDR3 coding sequence is TGTGCCAGCAGCACCCCGCGAGTATGGGGGGCCACCTCGGGAGGCTACACCTTC.

This clonotype has a handful of counts. The V gene is TRBV5-1, the J gene TRBJ2-7; TRBD2 matches 10 bases. Trimming removed 2 bases from V and 0 bases from J; junction bases left unmatched: 2. Germline CDR1 reads SGHRS; CDR2 reads YFSETQ. The CDR3 totals 15 residues. The CDR3 DNA is TGCGCCAGCAGCTTTACTAGCGGGACCTCCTACGAGCAGTACTTC. Protein sequence: CASSFTSGTSYEQYF.

This clonotype has ten or more counts. The rearrangement joins TRBV5-1 to TRBJ2-6; possibly TRBD2 for D (6 bases). Trimming stripped 2 bases from V and 0 bases from J, with 6 bases between. This CDR3 spans 15 amino acids. Looked up from germline, CDR1 is SGHRS and CDR2 is YFSETQ. For the CDR3, the DNA is TGCGCCAGCAGCTTCGGGGGCTCTGGGGCCAACGTCCTGACTTTC. Its translation: CASSFGGSGANVLTF.

There are a few counts of this clonotype. V gene TRBV5-1 combines with J gene TRBJ2-2; 8 nucleotides match TRBD1. After removal of 4 bases from V and 1 base from J, the junction contained 6 bases not matched to a gene. CDR3 length: 16 amino acids. Germline assignment: CDR1 SGHRS and CDR2 YFSETQ. DNA for the CDR3: TGCGCCAGCAGCCCGCGGACAGGGCTGAACACCGGGGAGCTGTTTTTT. It codes for CASSPRTGLNTGELFF. The variable domain in full, completed from reference TRBV5-1 and TRBJ2-2, reads KAGVTQTPRYLIKTRGQQVTLSCSPISGHRSVSWYQQTPGQGLQFLFEYFSETQRNKGNFPGRFSGRQFSNSRSEMNVSTLELGDSALYLCASSPRTGLNTGELFFGEGSRLTVL.

On this clonotype itself: Lacking the conserved final phenylalanine or tryptophan, this CDR3 likely reflects a read error. The chain uses TRBV7-9 and TRBJ2-7, with D possibly being TRBD1 (5 bases). V was shortened by 0 bases and J by 2 bases, with 8 bases between the two germline ends. This CDR3 region has 14 residues. Per the germline V gene, CDR1 is SEHNR and CDR2 is FQNEAQ (reference sequence). The CDR3 region is CASSLAAGPYEQYS. CDR3 DNA sequence: TGTGCCAGCAGCTTAGCAGCAGGGCCCTACGAGCAGTACTCC.

This clonotype has a handful of counts. The CDR3 DNA reads as TGTGCCAGCAGCTTCGGACGGACGAACACCGGGGAGCTGTTTTTT. Protein sequence: CASSFGRTNTGELFF. The chain recombines TRBV11-3 with TRBJ2-2; D unresolved. V gave up 3 bases and J gave up 0 bases, with 8 bases separating them. This CDR3 comprises 15 residues. Germline assignment: CDR1 SGHNT and CDR2 YENEEA.

V gene TRBV3-1 combines with J gene TRBJ2-1; tentatively, D is TRBD1 (5 bases). CDR3 size: 15 residues. V shed 0 bases and J shed 9 bases, with 15 bases lying between them. From germline, CDR1 is LGHDT and CDR2 YNNKEL (reference sequence). The CDR3 reads CASSQEGKGQGEQFF. The DNA of the CDR3 is TGTGCCAGCAGCCAAGAGGGAAAGGGCCAGGGTGAGCAGTTCTTC.

The chain has TRBV20-1 and TRBJ1-6; D might be TRBD1 (6 bases). The CDR3 loop spans 15 amino acids. CDR1 and CDR2 from the germline V gene are DFQATT and SNEGSKA (reference sequence). The V end was cut by 4 bases, the J end by 10 bases, with 20 bases between. CDR3 sequence: CSAIFPYGGDSPLHF. CDR3 bases: TGCAGTGCTATCTTTCCCTATGGGGGCGACTCACCCCTCCACTTT.

Many counts were recorded for this clonotype. DNA of the CDR3: TGTGCCAGCAGTCCAGGGACCTCTGGAAACACCATATATTTT. It codes for CASSPGTSGNTIYF. V gene TRBV12-3 or TRBV12-4 combines with J gene TRBJ1-3, with D possibly matching TRBD1 (5 bases). V lost 5 bases, J lost 0 bases, and 8 bases lay in between. This CDR3 is 14 amino acids long.

A few counts support this clonotype. The V call is TRBV6-1, the J call TRBJ2-3, with 11 bases aligning to TRBD2. The CDR3 totals 14 residues. Germline CDR1 MNHNS, CDR2 SASEGT. After removal of 10 bases from V and 1 base from J, the junction contained 4 bases not matched to a gene. CDR3 loop: CATGTSGRTDTQYF. DNA of the CDR3: TGTGCCACTGGGACTAGCGGTCGCACAGATACGCAGTATTTT.